Each of the 24 T cell receptor beta chains below was sequenced from the same sample in a study of cytomegalovirus exposure and HLA in healthy donors. It was with 60 Vbeta and 13 Jbeta primers that the PCR ran. Clones were sequenced by immunoSEQ multiplex PCR, and TCRdb holds only the in-frame ones, with some missing. This table holds around 130,000 clones, about 76% found once. Sequencing input: PBMCs. These receptors originate from a man aged 40-55 years in good health and CMV-seropositive.

This chain connects TRBV6-6 to TRBJ2-7; 11 bases fit TRBD1. CDR3 length: 13 residues. Trimming cost V 4 bases and J 6 bases; bases outside gene matches: 2. CDR1 is MNHNY and CDR2 is SVGAGI in the germline V gene (reference sequence). The CDR3 here is CASSWTGGSEQYF. CDR3 DNA sequence: TGTGCCAGCAGTTGGACAGGGGGCTCCGAGCAGTACTTC.

Worth noting for this clone: The conserved phenylalanine or tryptophan normally closing the CDR3 is absent here, so this likely arose from a read error. This chain joins TRBV7-6 and TRBJ1-3, with D tentatively TRBD1 (5 bases). The ends were cut back, 5 bases at V and 0 bases at J, with 14 bases in the middle. The CDR3 extends over 16 amino acids. Germline-derived CDR1 and CDR2 are SGHVS and FNYEAQ. The CDR3 loop reads CASSGRGTNSGNTIYL. CDR3 in DNA: TGTGCCAGCAGCGGGAGGGGAACTAACTCTGGAAACACCATATATCTT.

Note on this clone: Germline and junction disagree at one end, which may indicate a read error. The chain combines TRBV5-4 with TRBJ2-5; TRBD1 matches at 12 bases. From germline, CDR1 is SGHNT and CDR2 YYREEE (reference sequence). The CDR3 has 15 amino acids. The chain's CDR3 is CASRLGQGAGETQYF. The CDR3 DNA reads TGTGCCAGCAGGTTGGGACAGGGGGCGGGAGAGACCCAGTACTTC.

This chain connects TRBV18 to TRBJ1-2; D is ambiguous. CDR1 is KGHSH and CDR2 is LQKENI in the germline V gene. V lost 3 bases and J 8 bases, leaving 10 bases between the germline ends. The CDR3 loop spans 12 amino acids. This chain's CDR3 is CASSPAGEGYTF. The CDR3 nucleotides read TGTGCCAGCTCACCGGCGGGAGAGGGCTACACCTTC.

The rearrangement joins TRBV27 to TRBJ2-3; 14 bases are a match to TRBD2. Germline V lookup: CDR1 MNHEY, CDR2 SMNVEV (reference sequence). The CDR3 runs to 16 residues. V was pared by 5 bases and J by 7 bases, with 8 bases of the junction left unmatched. The CDR3 sequence: CASSIRTSGGLYTQYF. The CDR3 DNA is TGTGCCAGCAGTATCCGGACTAGCGGGGGGTTGTATACGCAGTATTTT.

The chain carries TRBV5-6 and TRBJ2-1; 10 positions agree with TRBD1. The CDR3 has 15 residues. In germline, CDR1 is SGHDT, CDR2 YYEEEE. J was trimmed by 13 bases and V by 3 bases; bases with no gene match: 13. Here the CDR3 DNA reads TGTGCCAGCAGCTATGGACAGGGGGTTTTATGCATACAGTTCTTC. Translation: CASSYGQGVLCIQFF.

The genes are TRBV5-1 and TRBJ2-5; possible D gene TRBD1, 5 bases. The germline gives CDR1 SGHRS, CDR2 YFSETQ. The CDR3 covers 14 residues. Trimming left V 2 bases short and J 5 bases short, with 13 bases between. The CDR3 coding sequence is TGCGCCAGCAGCTTAAGGGGTTTAAAGGAGACCCAGTACTTC. It specifies CASSLRGLKETQYF. The complete variable domain, with remaining parts taken from reference TRBV5-1 and TRBJ2-5, reads KAGVTQTPRYLIKTRGQQVTLSCSPISGHRSVSWYQQTPGQGLQFLFEYFSETQRNKGNFPGRFSGRQFSNSRSEMNVSTLELGDSALYLCASSLRGLKETQYFGPGTRLLVL.

V gene TRBV13 combines with J gene TRBJ2-1, with TRBD1 matching over 11 bases. The CDR3 is 17 residues long. Per the germline V gene, CDR1 is PRHDT and CDR2 is FYEKMQ (reference sequence). V lost 5 bases, J lost 6 bases, and 12 bases stayed unmatched. CDR3 protein: CASSLRTRDRGFNEQFF. The CDR3 DNA reads TGTGCCAGCAGCCTTCGCACCCGGGACAGGGGGTTCAATGAGCAGTTCTTC.

V usage is TRBV10-3 and J usage is TRBJ2-3; D remains unclear. The CDR3 loop spans 15 amino acids. V was trimmed by 0 bases and J by 0 bases, leaving 7 bases between them. Germline V gene lookup returns CDR1 ENHRY and CDR2 SYGVKD. CDR3 bases: TGTGCCATCAGTGAGTCGACTCCTAGCACAGATACGCAGTATTTT. This codes for CAISESTPSTDTQYF.

Regarding this clone: One end of the junction is discordant with germline, which a read error may explain. CDR3 bases: TGTGCCGGCAGTGAAGGGACAGGGAGGTATGAAAAACTGTTTTTT. Encoded protein: CAGSEGTGRYEKLFF. The chain carries TRBV6-1 and TRBJ1-4, with 9 bases fitting TRBD1. Germline lookup yields CDR1 MNHNS and CDR2 SASEGT. There are 15 residues in the CDR3.

This clone was seen more than once but under ten times. This chain connects TRBV18 to TRBJ2-7, with 7 bases that match TRBD2. The CDR3 loop spans 16 amino acids. Germline CDR1 reads KGHSH; CDR2 reads LQKENI. V lost 0 bases, J lost 5 bases, and 10 bases stayed unmatched. The CDR3 sequence: CASSPPLLAARDEQYF. As DNA, the CDR3 is TGTGCCAGCTCACCACCCCTGCTAGCGGCTCGGGACGAGCAGTACTTC.

The V gene is TRBV28, the J gene TRBJ1-5; D might be TRBD1 (5 bases). From germline, CDR1 is MDHEN and CDR2 SYDVKM. V was shortened by 3 bases and J by 2 bases, with 11 bases between the two germline ends. The CDR3 is 15 residues long. The CDR3 sequence is CASSFQGSGNQPQHF. The CDR3 coding sequence is TGTGCCAGCAGTTTTCAGGGCTCGGGCAATCAGCCCCAGCATTTT.

This clone has only one observation. In DNA, the CDR3 is TGCGCCAGCAGCTTGGGGCTAGCGGGAGGTATCAATGAGCAGTTCTTC. Amino acids: CASSLGLAGGINEQFF. The chain employs TRBV5-1 and TRBJ2-1, with TRBD2 identical over 11 bases. CDR3 length equals 16 residues. With V trimmed by 0 bases and J by 6 bases, 5 bases remained unmatched. Germline CDR1 is SGHRS and CDR2 is YFSETQ. Full variable domain (missing parts from reference TRBV5-1 and TRBJ2-1): KAGVTQTPRYLIKTRGQQVTLSCSPISGHRSVSWYQQTPGQGLQFLFEYFSETQRNKGNFPGRFSGRQFSNSRSEMNVSTLELGDSALYLCASSLGLAGGINEQFFGPGTRLTVL.

A few counts support this clone. The gene calls are TRBV6-1 and TRBJ1-5; TRBD1 might be the D (6 bases). Trimming shortened V by 6 bases and J by 4 bases, and 16 bases separated the two germline ends. Germline CDR1 is MNHNS and CDR2 is SASEGT. This CDR3 is 15 amino acids long. Written as DNA, the CDR3 is TGTGCCAGCAGGAGACAGACAGGAGGTAATCAGCCCCAGCATTTT. Translated, it gives CASRRQTGGNQPQHF.

The rearrangement uses TRBV6-6 and TRBJ2-7, with TRBD1 identical over 8 bases. Germline lookup yields CDR1 MNHNY and CDR2 SVGAGI (reference sequence). The V and J ends lost 6 bases and 3 bases, in that order; junction bases with no gene match: 4. The CDR3 runs to 13 residues. The CDR3 DNA reads TGTGCCAGCAGCCGACAGGGGTACTACGAGCAGTACTTC. Translated, it gives CASSRQGYYEQYF.

The table lists this clone with a few counts. J is TRBJ1-2 and V is TRBV19, with 10 bases identical to TRBD1. Germline V CDR1 and CDR2: LNHDA, SQIVND (reference sequence). Trimming removed 3 bases from V and 8 bases from J; junction bases left unmatched: 9. The CDR3 consists of 15 residues. CDR3 amino acids: CASSIQEGQGRGYTF. CDR3 DNA sequence: TGTGCCAGTAGTATCCAAGAGGGACAGGGGAGAGGCTACACCTTC. Full variable domain (rest looked up from reference TRBV19 and TRBJ1-2): DGGITQSPKYLFRKEGQNVTLSCEQNLNHDAMYWYRQDPGQGLRLIYYSQIVNDFQKGDIAEGYSVSREKKESFPLTVTSAQKNPTAFYLCASSIQEGQGRGYTFGSGTRLTVV.

The V call is TRBV29-1, the J call TRBJ1-2; weak D call: TRBD1 (6 bases). Germline CDR1 is SQVTM and CDR2 is ANQGSEA. The CDR3 runs 12 residues. CDR3 protein: CIAKAGAYGYTF. CDR3 DNA: TGCATCGCAAAGGCAGGGGCTTATGGCTACACCTTC.

The chain recombines TRBV18 with TRBJ1-2, with no clear D. The V end lost 4 bases, the J end lost 3 bases, and 15 bases lay between the germline ends. From germline, CDR1 is KGHSH and CDR2 LQKENI. This CDR3 spans 15 amino acids. The CDR3 sequence is CASSRSNRRDYGYTF. DNA for the CDR3: TGTGCCAGCTCACGTTCCAATAGGCGGGACTATGGCTACACCTTC.

This clone was recorded a few times. The V call is TRBV6-1, the J call TRBJ2-3; maybe TRBD1 (5 bases). Per germline, CDR1 MNHNS and CDR2 SASEGT. V was shortened by 1 base and J by 2 bases, with 7 bases between the two germline ends. This CDR3 has 14 amino acids. The CDR3 DNA sequence: TGTGCCAGCAGTGAAGGCAGGGACACAGATACGCAGTATTTT. Protein product: CASSEGRDTDTQYF.

The rearrangement joins TRBV11-3 to TRBJ2-2; D is ambiguous. Trimming left V 5 bases short and J 0 bases short, with 7 bases between. Germline V gene data show CDR1 as SGHNT and CDR2 as YENEEA. The CDR3 runs 14 residues. The CDR3 here is CASSRYANTGELFF. The CDR3 DNA reads TGTGCCAGCAGCCGCTATGCGAACACCGGGGAGCTGTTTTTT.

The chain combines TRBV2 with TRBJ2-7; tentative D call: TRBD2 (6 bases). The V end lost 2 bases, the J end lost 6 bases, and 11 bases lay between the germline ends. Germline CDR1 and CDR2: SNHLY and FYNNEI. This CDR3 region has 13 residues. The CDR3 spells CASSETGVGEQYF. In nucleotides, the CDR3 is TGTGCCAGCAGTGAAACGGGGGTAGGCGAGCAGTACTTC.

The chain has TRBV27 and TRBJ2-3; 7 bases are a match to TRBD2. The length of the CDR3 is 15 residues. J lost 3 bases, V lost 4 bases, and 7 bases had no gene match. Germline V CDR1 and CDR2: MNHEY, SMNVEV (reference sequence). The CDR3 bases are TGTGCCAGCAGTTCCGGCGGGAGCAGTACAGATACGCAGTATTTT. Translated: CASSSGGSSTDTQYF.

This clone was observed once. The rearrangement uses TRBV5-1 and TRBJ2-3; 8 bases are a match to TRBD1. The CDR3 covers 15 residues. Germline assignment: CDR1 SGHRS and CDR2 YFSETQ. V was clipped by 3 bases and J by 0 bases; unmatched bases: 3. The CDR3 DNA sequence: TGCGCCAGCAGCTCACGGACAGGGAGCACAGATACGCAGTATTTT. It yields the protein CASSSRTGSTDTQYF.

Details on this clone: Other nucleotide sequences in the sample specify the same CDR3. V is TRBV5-1 and J is TRBJ1-1; 8 bases align to TRBD1. V dropped 4 bases and J dropped 5; count of bases not matched to a gene: 4. The CDR3 is 13 amino acids. The germline CDR1 and CDR2 sequences are SGHRS and YFSETQ. The CDR3 protein is CASSLQGGTEAFF. CDR3 in DNA: TGCGCCAGCAGCCTACAGGGGGGTACTGAAGCTTTCTTT.